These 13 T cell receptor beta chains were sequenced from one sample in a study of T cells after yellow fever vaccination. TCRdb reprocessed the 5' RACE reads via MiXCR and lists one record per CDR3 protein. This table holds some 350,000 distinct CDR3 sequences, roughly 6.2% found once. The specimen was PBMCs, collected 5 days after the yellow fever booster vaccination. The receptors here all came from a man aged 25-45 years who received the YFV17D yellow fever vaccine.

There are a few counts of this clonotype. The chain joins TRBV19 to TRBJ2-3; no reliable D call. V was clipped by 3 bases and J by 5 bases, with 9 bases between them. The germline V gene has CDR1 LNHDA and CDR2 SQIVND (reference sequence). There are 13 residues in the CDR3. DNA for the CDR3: TGTGCCAGTAGTATGTCAGGTGGAGATACGCAGTATTTT. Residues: CASSMSGGDTQYF. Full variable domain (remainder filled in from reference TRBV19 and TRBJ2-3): DGGITQSPKYLFRKEGQNVTLSCEQNLNHDAMYWYRQDPGQGLRLIYYSQIVNDFQKGDIAEGYSVSREKKESFPLTVTSAQKNPTAFYLCASSMSGGDTQYFGPGTRLTVL.

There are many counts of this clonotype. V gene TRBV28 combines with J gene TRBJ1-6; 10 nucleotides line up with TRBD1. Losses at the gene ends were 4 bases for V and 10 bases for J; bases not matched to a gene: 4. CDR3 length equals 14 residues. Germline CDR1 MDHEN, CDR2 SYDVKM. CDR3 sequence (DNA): TGTGCCAGCAGTTCCGGGACAGGGGACTCACCCCTCCACTTT. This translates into CASSSGTGDSPLHF.

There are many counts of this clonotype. In nucleotides, the CDR3 is TGCAGTGCGCCGGAGGGGGGGGCCCGTGAAGCTTTCTTT. This gives the protein CSAPEGGAREAFF. The V and J genes are TRBV20-1 and TRBJ1-1; D possibly corresponds to TRBD1 (6 bases). With 6 bases removed from V and 7 bases from J, the gap between germline ends came to 18 bases. The CDR3 runs to 13 residues. The germline V gene encodes CDR1 DFQATT and CDR2 SNEGSKA (reference sequence).

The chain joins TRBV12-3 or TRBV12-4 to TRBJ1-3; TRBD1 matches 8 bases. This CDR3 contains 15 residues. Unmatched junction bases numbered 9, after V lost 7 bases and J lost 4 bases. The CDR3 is CASTIERTGGNTIYF. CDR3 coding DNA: TGTGCCAGCACCATAGAGCGGACAGGGGGAAACACCATATATTTT.

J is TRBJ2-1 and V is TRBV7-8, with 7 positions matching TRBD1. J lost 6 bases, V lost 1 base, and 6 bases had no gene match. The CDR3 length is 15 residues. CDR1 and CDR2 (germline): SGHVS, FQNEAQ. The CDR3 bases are TGTGCCAGCAGCTTAGAGGCAGGGGGAGTCAATGAGCAGTTCTTC. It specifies CASSLEAGGVNEQFF.

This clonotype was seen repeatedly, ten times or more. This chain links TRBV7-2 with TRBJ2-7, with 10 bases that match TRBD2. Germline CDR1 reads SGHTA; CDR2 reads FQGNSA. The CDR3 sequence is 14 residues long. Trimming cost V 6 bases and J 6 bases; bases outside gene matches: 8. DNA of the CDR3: TGTGCCAGCAGACTTCTAGCGGGAGTCGGCGAGCAGTACTTC. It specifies CASRLLAGVGEQYF.

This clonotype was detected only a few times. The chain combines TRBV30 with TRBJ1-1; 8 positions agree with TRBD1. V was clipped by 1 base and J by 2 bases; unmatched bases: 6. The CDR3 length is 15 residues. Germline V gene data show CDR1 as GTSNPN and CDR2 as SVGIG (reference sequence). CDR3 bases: TGTGCCTGGAGTGCATACAGGGGGGGAAACACTGAAGCTTTCTTT. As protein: CAWSAYRGGNTEAFF.

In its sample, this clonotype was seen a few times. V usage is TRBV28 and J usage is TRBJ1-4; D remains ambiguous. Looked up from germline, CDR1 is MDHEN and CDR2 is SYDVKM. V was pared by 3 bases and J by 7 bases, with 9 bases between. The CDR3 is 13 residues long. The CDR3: CASSFRPGEKLFF. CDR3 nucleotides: TGTGCCAGCAGTTTTCGACCGGGTGAAAAACTGTTTTTT.

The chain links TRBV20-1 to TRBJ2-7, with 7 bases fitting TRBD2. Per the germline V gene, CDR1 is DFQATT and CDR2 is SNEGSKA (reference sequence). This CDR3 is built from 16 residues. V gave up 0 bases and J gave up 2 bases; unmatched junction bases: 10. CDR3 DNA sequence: TGCAGTGCTAGAGATCTTAGGGCTAGCGGACCCTACGAGCAGTACTTC. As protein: CSARDLRASGPYEQYF.

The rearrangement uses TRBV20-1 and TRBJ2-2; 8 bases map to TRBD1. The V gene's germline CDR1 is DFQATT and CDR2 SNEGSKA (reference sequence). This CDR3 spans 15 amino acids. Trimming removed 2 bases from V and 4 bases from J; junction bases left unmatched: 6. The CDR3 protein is CSARKGQASTGELFF. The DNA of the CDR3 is TGCAGTGCTAGAAAGGGACAGGCCAGCACCGGGGAGCTGTTTTTT.

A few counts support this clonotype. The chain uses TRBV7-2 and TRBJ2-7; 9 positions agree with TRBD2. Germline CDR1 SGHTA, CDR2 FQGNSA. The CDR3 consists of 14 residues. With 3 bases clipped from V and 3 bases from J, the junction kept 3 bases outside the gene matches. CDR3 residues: CASSLTSGLYEQYF. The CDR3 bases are TGTGCCAGCAGCTTGACTAGCGGACTCTACGAGCAGTACTTC.

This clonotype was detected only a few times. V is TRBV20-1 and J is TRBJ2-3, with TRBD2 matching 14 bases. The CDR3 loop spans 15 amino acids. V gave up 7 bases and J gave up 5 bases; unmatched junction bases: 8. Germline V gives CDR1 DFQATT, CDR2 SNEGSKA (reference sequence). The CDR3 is CSVQTGLAGVDTQYF. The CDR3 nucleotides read TGCAGTGTGCAGACGGGACTAGCGGGAGTAGATACGCAGTATTTT.

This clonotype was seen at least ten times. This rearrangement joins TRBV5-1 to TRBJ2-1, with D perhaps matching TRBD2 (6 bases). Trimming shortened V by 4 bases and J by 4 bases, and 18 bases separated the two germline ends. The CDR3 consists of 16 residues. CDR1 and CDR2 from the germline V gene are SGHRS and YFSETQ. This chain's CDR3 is CASSPNGLNQYNEQFF. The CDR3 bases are TGCGCCAGCAGCCCCAACGGACTAAACCAATACAATGAGCAGTTCTTC.